This T cell receptor (beta chain) was captured in a study of T cell changes during pregnancy in multiple sclerosis. Data came from immunoSEQ multiplex PCR; TCRdb stores just in-frame clones and leaves some out. Among tens of thousands of clones listed, about nine tenths were seen once. The CDR3 runs to 13 residues. CDR1 SGHAT and CDR2 FQNNGV come from the germline V gene. V was clipped by 5 bases and J by 3 bases, with 11 bases between them. This chain connects TRBV11-2 to TRBJ2-7; D gene ambiguous. The receptor's source is a female donor with multiple sclerosis, enrolled in a pregnancy study. The sequenced sample was peripheral blood, obtained in the first trimester of pregnancy. Here the CDR3 reads CASSPRHGYEQYF. Written as DNA, the CDR3 is TGTGCCAGCAGCCCCCGACACGGCTACGAGCAGTACTTC.